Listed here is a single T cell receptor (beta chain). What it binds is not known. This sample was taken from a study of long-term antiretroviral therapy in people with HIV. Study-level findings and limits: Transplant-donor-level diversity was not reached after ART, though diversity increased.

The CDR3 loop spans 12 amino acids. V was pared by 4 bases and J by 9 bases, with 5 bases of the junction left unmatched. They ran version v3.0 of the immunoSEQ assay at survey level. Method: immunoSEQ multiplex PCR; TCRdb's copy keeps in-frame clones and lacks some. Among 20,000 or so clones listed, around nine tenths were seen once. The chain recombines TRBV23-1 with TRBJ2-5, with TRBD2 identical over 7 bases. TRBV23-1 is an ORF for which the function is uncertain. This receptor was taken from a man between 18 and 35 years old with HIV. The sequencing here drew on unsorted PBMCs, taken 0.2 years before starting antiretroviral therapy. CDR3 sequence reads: CASSPAGRAQYF. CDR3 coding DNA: TGCGCCAGCAGTCCGGCAGGGAGGGCCCAGTACTTC.